This entry describes one TCR beta chain. Trimming cost V 7 bases and J 6 bases, with 25 bases left between them. Germline CDR1 and CDR2: LNHDA and SQIVND (reference sequence). CDR3 length equals 17 residues. This record belongs to a study of blood T cell repertoires in COVID-19. Sequencing used immunoSEQ multiplex PCR; TCRdb keeps in-frame clones, though not all of them. The sample yields around 230,000 clones, 87% seen once. The sample comprised peripheral blood. The rearrangement uses TRBV19 and TRBJ1-3; D is uncertain. This clonotype was sampled from a man between 60 and 75 years old who had recovered from COVID-19. The CDR3 DNA sequence: TGTGCCAGTACTACAATCATGCATGCCGGGGTTGAAAACACCATATATTTT. It encodes CASTTIMHAGVENTIYF.